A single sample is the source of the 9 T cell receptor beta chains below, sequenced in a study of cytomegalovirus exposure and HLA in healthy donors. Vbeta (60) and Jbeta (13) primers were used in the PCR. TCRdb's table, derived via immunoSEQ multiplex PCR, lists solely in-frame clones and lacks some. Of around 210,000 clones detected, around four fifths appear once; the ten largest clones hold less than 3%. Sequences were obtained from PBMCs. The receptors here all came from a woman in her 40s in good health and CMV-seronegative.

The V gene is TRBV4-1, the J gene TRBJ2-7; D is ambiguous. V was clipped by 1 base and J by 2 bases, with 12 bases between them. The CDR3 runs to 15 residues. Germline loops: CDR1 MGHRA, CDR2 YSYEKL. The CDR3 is CASSQVTQSPYEQYF. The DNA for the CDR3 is TGCGCCAGCAGCCAAGTAACACAGTCCCCCTACGAGCAGTACTTC.

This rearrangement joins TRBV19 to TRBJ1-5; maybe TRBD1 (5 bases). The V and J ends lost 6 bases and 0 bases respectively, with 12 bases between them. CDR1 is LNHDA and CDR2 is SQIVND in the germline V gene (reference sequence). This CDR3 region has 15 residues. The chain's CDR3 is CASREGTHSNQPQHF. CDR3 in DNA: TGTGCCAGTAGAGAAGGGACTCATAGCAATCAGCCCCAGCATTTT.

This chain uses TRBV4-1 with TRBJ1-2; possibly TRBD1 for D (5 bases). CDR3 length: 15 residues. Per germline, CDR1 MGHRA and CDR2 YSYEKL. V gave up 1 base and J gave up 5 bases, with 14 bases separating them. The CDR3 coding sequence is TGCGCCAGCAGCCAAGGGGAGGGGAGGGGATATGGCTACACCTTC. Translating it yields CASSQGEGRGYGYTF.

CDR3 nucleotides: TGCGCCAGCAGCCAAGAACCGGGACTCTCTGGAAACACCATATATTTT. Encoded protein: CASSQEPGLSGNTIYF. This rearrangement joins TRBV4-1 to TRBJ1-3, with a possible D match to TRBD1 (5 bases). CDR1 is MGHRA and CDR2 is YSYEKL in the germline V gene. This CDR3 is built from 16 residues. Between the trimmed V and J ends, which lost 0 bases and 0 bases, there was a span of 9 bases.

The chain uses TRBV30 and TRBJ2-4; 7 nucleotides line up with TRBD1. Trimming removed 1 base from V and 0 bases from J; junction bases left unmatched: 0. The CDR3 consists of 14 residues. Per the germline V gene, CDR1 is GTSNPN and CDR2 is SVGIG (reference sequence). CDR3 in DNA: TGTGCCTGGAGTGACAGGGGAGCCAAAAACATTCAGTACTTC. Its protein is CAWSDRGAKNIQYF.

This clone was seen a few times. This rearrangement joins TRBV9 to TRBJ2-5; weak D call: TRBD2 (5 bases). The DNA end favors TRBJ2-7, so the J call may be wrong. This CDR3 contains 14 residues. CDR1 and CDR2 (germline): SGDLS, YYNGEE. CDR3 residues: CASSIGPEGYEQYF. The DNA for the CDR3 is TGTGCCAGCAGCATCGGCCCAGAGGGCTACGAGCAGTACTTC.

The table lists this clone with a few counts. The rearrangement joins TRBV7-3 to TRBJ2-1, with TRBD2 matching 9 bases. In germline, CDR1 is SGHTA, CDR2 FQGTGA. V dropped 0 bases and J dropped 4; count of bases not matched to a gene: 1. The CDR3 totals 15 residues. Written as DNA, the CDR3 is TGTGCCAGCAGCTTAACTAGCGGGAGATACAATGAGCAGTTCTTC. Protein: CASSLTSGRYNEQFF.

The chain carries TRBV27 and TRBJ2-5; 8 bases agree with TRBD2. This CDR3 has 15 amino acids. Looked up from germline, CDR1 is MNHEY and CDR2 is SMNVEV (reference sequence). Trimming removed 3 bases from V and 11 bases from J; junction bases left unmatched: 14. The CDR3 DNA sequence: TGTGCCAGCAGTTTCCAAAGCGGGGGAGAGTTCGTGCAGTACTTC. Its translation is CASSFQSGGEFVQYF.

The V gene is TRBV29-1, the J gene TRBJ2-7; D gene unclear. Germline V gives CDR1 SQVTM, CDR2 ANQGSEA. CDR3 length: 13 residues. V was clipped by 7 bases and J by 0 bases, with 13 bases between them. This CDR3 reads CSAYIGLSYEQYF. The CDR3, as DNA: TGCAGCGCATATATTGGCCTCTCCTACGAGCAGTACTTC.